This is a list of T cell receptor beta chains from one sample in a study of graft-versus-host responses after intestinal transplantation. Sequencing was performed with immunoSEQ multiplex PCR; in TCRdb, only in-frame clones are kept and a portion is missing. The sample lists some 100,000 clones, about 93% occurring once. No antigens are known for them. The specimen comprised unstimulated CD8+ T cells sorted from spleen or lymph node cells, sampled before intestinal transplant. The receptors originated from a human donor who received an intestinal transplant. The CDR3 runs from the conserved cysteine through the conserved F or W. A D gene is named only where the DNA matches it firmly. A clone size is listed for some rows: how often the clone was seen (once, few, many), or a class if it is expanded.

TRBV13,TRBD2,.,TRBJ2-1,TGTGCCAGCAGCCCGAACAGCGGGAAATCCTACAATGAGCAGTTCTTC,CASSPNSGKSYNEQFF
TRBV7-9,.,.,TRBJ2-7,TGTGCCAGCAGCTTCACAGGTTACGAGCAGTACTTC,CASSFTGYEQYF
TRBV7-3,TRBD2,.,TRBJ2-3,TGTGCCAGCAAACTTCTTGGGGGGGACACAGATACGCAGTATTTT,CASKLLGGDTDTQYF
TRBV7-3,.,.,TRBJ2-3,TGTGCCAGCAGCCCATTCGCGGAGGAAGATACGCAGTATTTT,CASSPFAEEDTQYF
TRBV28,.,.,TRBJ1-1,TGTGCCAGCAGTTTCGACTTTACCGACAGAGCGAACACTGAAGCTTTCTTT,CASSFDFTDRANTEAFF
TRBV5-6,.,.,TRBJ2-3,TGTGCCAGCAGCTGGCTTCTAGGGAGCACAGATACGCAGTATTTT,CASSWLLGSTDTQYF
TRBV6-1,.,.,TRBJ1-6,TGTGCCAGCCAACTAGGGCCAGAATATAATTCACCCCTCCACTTT,CASQLGPEYNSPLHF
TRBV4-2,.,many,TRBJ1-2,TGTGCCAGCAGCGGTAACACCTACTATGGCTACACCTTC,CASSGNTYYGYTF
TRBV10-2,TRBD2,.,TRBJ2-1,TGCGCCAGCAGCAGACTAGCGGGAGGGCCGTCCTACAATGAGCAGTTCTTC,CASSRLAGGPSYNEQFF
TRBV6-4,.,.,TRBJ1-5,TGTGCCAGCAGTTACTCGACAGTAGGTCAGCCCCAGCATTTT,CASSYSTVGQPQHF
TRBV4-1,TRBD1,.,TRBJ2-7,TGCGCCAGCAGCCACGGGACAGGCATTTACGAGCAGTACTTC,CASSHGTGIYEQYF
TRBV20-1,.,.,TRBJ2-1,TGCAGTGCTATACTAGGAAATGAGCAGTTCTTC,CSAILGNEQFF
TRBV9,.,.,TRBJ2-2,TGTGCCAGCAGCGACCCACCCGCGAACACCGGGGAGCTGTTTTTT,CASSDPPANTGELFF
TRBV7-6,TRBD2,.,TRBJ2-3,TGTGCCAGCAGCAGCTCAGCGGGGGGGGATACGCAGTATTTT,CASSSSAGGDTQYF
TRBV19,TRBD1,.,TRBJ2-7,TGTGCCAGCCGGGACAGGGTAAGGTACGAGCAGTACTTC,CASRDRVRYEQYF
TRBV9,.,.,TRBJ2-5,TGTGCCAGCAGCGTAGGAGAGACAGGAATAGAGACCCAGTACTTC,CASSVGETGIETQYF
TRBV4-2,TRBD2,.,TRBJ2-7,TGTGCCAGCAGCCAAACGACTAGCGGGGAGTACGAGCAGTACTTC,CASSQTTSGEYEQYF
TRBV7-9,.,.,TRBJ2-7,TGTGCCAGCGCCTGGAGCTCCTACGAGCAGTACTTC,CASAWSSYEQYF
TRBV5-6,.,.,TRBJ1-1,TGTGCCAGCAGCTTGGCCTTTGAGGAGGACACTGAAGCTTTCTTT,CASSLAFEEDTEAFF
TRBV19,TRBD1,.,TRBJ1-2,TGTGCCAGTACCCCTGAGGGGACAGGGTATGGCTACACCTTC,CASTPEGTGYGYTF
TRBV5-1,.,.,TRBJ2-5,TGCGCCAGCAGCTTGGCCCGGGAACAAGAGACCCAGTACTTC,CASSLAREQETQYF
TRBV7-7,.,.,TRBJ2-2,TGTGCCAGCAGCCCGACCGACAGCGAGAACACCGGGGAGCTGTTTTTT,CASSPTDSENTGELFF
TRBV27,.,.,TRBJ1-5,TGTGCCACCCCGGGACACTATATTAGCAATCAGCCCCAGCATTTT,CATPGHYISNQPQHF
TRBV9,.,once,TRBJ2-1,TGTGCCAGCAGCGTATTCGGCTCTACGGGGAATGAGCAGTTCTTC,CASSVFGSTGNEQFF
TRBV7-3,TRBD2,.,TRBJ2-3,TGTGCCAGCAGCTCTAGCGGGGCCATCTCAGATACGCAGTATTTT,CASSSSGAISDTQYF
TRBV7-6,.,.,TRBJ2-2,TGTGCCAGCAGCCACGGCGAGACCGGGGAGCTGTTTTTT,CASSHGETGELFF
TRBV11-2,.,.,TRBJ1-2,TGTGCCAGCAGCTTAAATCCAGATTTCTATGGCTACACCTTC,CASSLNPDFYGYTF
TRBV4-2,TRBD2,.,TRBJ2-3,TGTGCCAGCAGCCAAGATGGGCTAGCGGCCACAGATACGCAGTATTTT,CASSQDGLAATDTQYF
TRBV9,TRBD2,.,TRBJ2-3,TGTGCCAGCAGCGGACCGCTTATAGCGGGAGGGCCGACGGATACGCAGTATTTT,CASSGPLIAGGPTDTQYF
TRBV9,TRBD1,.,TRBJ1-2,TGTGCCAGCACCGGGACAGGGGGAAATTTGGGCTATGGCTACACCTTC,CASTGTGGNLGYGYTF
TRBV29-1,.,.,TRBJ2-7,TGCAGCGTTGAAGGGGTCCTAGCTGAGGGAAGCTCCTACGAGCAGTACTTC,CSVEGVLAEGSSYEQYF
TRBV7-9,.,medium-sized,TRBJ2-1,TGTGCCAGCAGCTTAGCGTCAATAGCGGCAAATGAGCAGTTCTTC,CASSLASIAANEQFF
TRBV19,.,.,TRBJ1-6,TGTGCCAGTAGTATAGGGGCGGGGGCGCCTTCACCCCTCCACTTT,CASSIGAGAPSPLHF
TRBV12-5,TRBD2,.,TRBJ2-3,TGTGCTAGTGGTTCGGAGCGGGGGGGCCGAACAGATACGCAGTATTTT,CASGSERGGRTDTQYF
TRBV28,TRBD1,.,TRBJ2-7,TGTGCCAGCAGCTCCATTGGGTACAGGGGGCCCTACGAGCAGTACTTC,CASSSIGYRGPYEQYF
TRBV29-1,TRBD1,.,TRBJ1-2,TGCAGCGTTGTGGGGGAGATAACAGGGGGCGGCTATGGCTACACCTTC,CSVVGEITGGGYGYTF
TRBV12-5,.,.,TRBJ2-5,TGTGCTAGTGGCCAACCCACCGGGACCGAAGAGACCCAGTACTTC,CASGQPTGTEETQYF
TRBV9,TRBD1,.,TRBJ2-1,TGTGCCAGCAGCGTCGGGACAGGAGGAATTAATGAGCAGTTCTTC,CASSVGTGGINEQFF